The rows below give T cell receptor beta chains drawn from one sample of a study of T cells in Graves' hyperthyroidism and ophthalmopathy. TCRdb recomputed calls from the multiplex PCR reads with MiXCR, one row per CDR3 protein. The profile covers around 700,000 distinct CDR3 sequences, with about 19% appearing a single time and 15% to 20% taken by the ten largest. Sequenced material: blood. The origin of the receptors is a woman between 45 and 65 years old with Graves' hyperthyroidism that later progressed to Graves' ophthalmopathy. CDR3s include the opening cysteine and the closing phenylalanine or tryptophan. D genes are given only for firm matches. Clone size is shown for a subset of rows, as once, few, many or a class of expanded clone.

j_call,clone_size,d_call,v_call,cdr3_aa,cdr3_nt
TRBJ1-2,many,-,TRBV30,CAWSVLAGYTF,TGTGCCTGGAGTGTACTGGCTGGCTACACCTTC
TRBJ2-5,many,TRBD2,TRBV6-1,CASTTGTSGGQETQYF,TGTGCCAGCACCACAGGGACTAGCGGGGGGCAAGAGACCCAGTACTTC
TRBJ1-2,-,-,TRBV7-9,CASSLDRLISYGYTF,TGTGCCAGCAGCTTAGACCGACTAATCTCCTATGGCTACACCTTC
TRBJ1-1,many,-,TRBV9,CASSVDDGMGPMNTEAFF,TGTGCCAGCAGCGTAGATGACGGCATGGGGCCTATGAACACTGAAGCTTTCTTT
TRBJ1-3,-,-,TRBV3-1,CASSQVRLGEDTIYF,TGTGCCAGCAGCCAAGTCCGGTTGGGAGAGGACACCATATATTTT
TRBJ1-3,-,-,TRBV5-5,CASSSGVSSGNTIYF,TGTGCCAGCAGCTCAGGGGTGAGCTCTGGAAACACCATATATTTT
TRBJ1-5,-,-,TRBV2,CASTVRGNQPQHF,TGTGCCAGCACTGTCAGGGGAAATCAGCCCCAGCATTTT
TRBJ2-1,many,TRBD1,TRBV11-2,CASRDPGTESYNEQFF,TGTGCCAGCAGGGATCCCGGGACAGAATCATACAATGAGCAGTTCTTC
TRBJ1-1,-,-,TRBV5-1,CASSLVGYRTSRFTEAFF,TGCGCCAGCAGCTTGGTCGGCTACCGGACGAGTCGGTTCACTGAAGCTTTCTTT
TRBJ2-1,-,TRBD2,TRBV6-1,CASSEAQVAGAYNEQFF,TGTGCCAGCAGTGAAGCGCAAGTAGCGGGGGCCTACAATGAGCAGTTCTTC
TRBJ2-7,many,-,TRBV10-2,CASSESVGGLEDYEQYF,TGCGCCAGCAGTGAGTCGGTGGGGGGGCTGGAGGACTACGAGCAGTACTTC
TRBJ2-5,-,TRBD2,TRBV20-1,CSAAGVGETQYF,TGCAGTGCGGCGGGGGTTGGGGAGACCCAGTACTTC
TRBJ2-2,-,-,TRBV15,CATSDSTGELFF,TGTGCCACCAGTGACAGCACCGGGGAGCTGTTTTTT
TRBJ2-5,-,-,TRBV29-1,CSVEAQEETQYF,TGCAGCGTTGAAGCCCAGGAGGAGACCCAGTACTTC
TRBJ1-4,many,-,TRBV30,CAWTPSRATNEKLFF,TGTGCCTGGACCCCCTCCCGGGCGACTAATGAAAAACTGTTTTTT
TRBJ1-1,-,-,TRBV5-1,CASSLEQHTEAFF,TGCGCCAGCAGCTTGGAACAACACACTGAAGCTTTCTTT
TRBJ2-1,many,-,TRBV7-6,CASSLGQSGNEQFF,TGTGCCAGCAGCCTCGGACAGTCGGGGAATGAGCAGTTCTTC
TRBJ2-2,many,-,TRBV7-3,CASSFRPGDTGELFF,TGTGCCAGCAGCTTTCGACCGGGGGACACCGGGGAGCTGTTTTTT
TRBJ1-4,few,-,TRBV12-3/TRBV12-4,CASSLGALAEEKLFF,TGTGCCAGCAGTCTCGGGGCCCTGGCGGAAGAAAAACTGTTTTTT
TRBJ1-1,-,-,TRBV4-2,CASSQDPPGRNTEAFF,TGTGCCAGCAGCCAAGACCCCCCAGGGAGGAACACTGAAGCTTTCTTT
TRBJ1-2,many,TRBD1,TRBV20-1,CSAEGEGGLEYYGYTF,TGCAGTGCCGAAGGTGAAGGGGGCCTTGAATACTATGGCTACACCTTC
TRBJ1-5,-,-,TRBV4-2,CASSQDVTGRLYSNQPQHF,TGTGCCAGCAGCCAAGACGTCACAGGGCGCTTGTATAGCAATCAGCCCCAGCATTTT
TRBJ2-7,-,-,TRBV7-6,CASSARDQSYEQYF,TGTGCCAGCAGCGCTCGGGACCAGTCCTACGAGCAGTACTTC
TRBJ1-5,many,TRBD1,TRBV5-1,CASSLSGTGDQPQHF,TGCGCCAGCAGCTTGTCCGGGACAGGGGATCAACCCCAGCATTTT
TRBJ1-5,many,TRBD1,TRBV9,CASSEQGENQPQHF,TGTGCCAGCAGCGAGCAGGGGGAGAATCAGCCCCAGCATTTT
TRBJ1-2,-,-,TRBV6-1,CASSEFFGTLEDYGYTF,TGTGCCAGCAGTGAATTTTTCGGTACCCTGGAGGACTATGGCTACACCTTC
TRBJ2-6,few,TRBD2,TRBV9,CASSVEENSGALSGANVLTF,TGTGCCAGCAGCGTAGAAGAGAATAGCGGGGCCCTCTCTGGGGCCAACGTCCTGACTTTC
TRBJ2-7,many,-,TRBV3-1,CASSQDVAQSYEQYF,TGTGCCAGCAGCCAAGACGTGGCACAGTCCTACGAGCAGTACTTC
TRBJ2-1,-,TRBD2,TRBV7-7,CASSWGTSGHDEQFF,TGTGCTAGCAGCTGGGGGACTAGCGGGCACGATGAGCAGTTCTTC
TRBJ2-1,many,-,TRBV18,CASSPPGTLKNEQFF,TGTGCCAGCTCACCACCTGGGACTCTCAAGAATGAGCAGTTCTTC
TRBJ2-7,few,-,TRBV6-5,CASSYRIAAHYEQYF,TGTGCCAGCAGTTACCGAATAGCGGCACACTACGAGCAGTACTTC
TRBJ1-1,-,TRBD1,TRBV29-1,CSVTTTGGYTEAFF,TGCAGCGTGACCACGACAGGGGGGTACACTGAAGCTTTCTTT
TRBJ1-3,-,TRBD1,TRBV5-6,CASSFLRTGTSPGNTIYF,TGTGCCAGCAGCTTTCTTAGGACAGGCACTTCTCCCGGAAACACCATATATTTT
TRBJ2-2,few,TRBD1,TRBV4-1,CASSPIGTDHGELFF,TGCGCCAGCAGCCCGATCGGGACAGACCACGGGGAGCTGTTTTTT
TRBJ2-5,-,-,TRBV7-2,CASSLRTPGIWETQYF,TGTGCCAGCAGCTTAAGGACCCCGGGCATATGGGAGACCCAGTACTTC
TRBJ1-5,many,-,TRBV3-1,CASSQGTDLGNQPQHF,TGTGCCAGCAGCCAAGGGACAGATCTCGGCAATCAGCCCCAGCATTTT
TRBJ2-1,many,-,TRBV7-8,CASSLTGVEQFF,TGTGCCAGCAGCTTGACGGGGGTTGAGCAGTTCTTC
TRBJ2-2,many,-,TRBV12-3/TRBV12-4,CASSFSERNTGELFF,TGTGCCAGCAGTTTTTCAGAGAGGAACACCGGGGAGCTGTTTTTT
TRBJ1-1,many,-,TRBV5-1,CASSSEGNMNTEAFF,TGCGCCAGCAGTTCCGAGGGAAACATGAACACTGAAGCTTTCTTT
TRBJ2-1,few,-,TRBV3-1,CASSDLGAGNEQFF,TGTGCCAGCAGCGACCTTGGGGCGGGCAATGAGCAGTTCTTC
TRBJ2-5,many,-,TRBV9,CASNTGGGRETQYF,TGTGCCAGCAACACCGGCGGGGGCCGGGAGACCCAGTACTTC
TRBJ2-1,many,TRBD2,TRBV30,CAWAVWGLAGENEQFF,TGTGCCTGGGCGGTGTGGGGACTAGCGGGGGAAAATGAGCAGTTCTTC
TRBJ2-2,many,TRBD1,TRBV30,CAWRTGVLTGELFF,TGTGCCTGGAGAACAGGGGTACTCACCGGGGAGCTGTTTTTT